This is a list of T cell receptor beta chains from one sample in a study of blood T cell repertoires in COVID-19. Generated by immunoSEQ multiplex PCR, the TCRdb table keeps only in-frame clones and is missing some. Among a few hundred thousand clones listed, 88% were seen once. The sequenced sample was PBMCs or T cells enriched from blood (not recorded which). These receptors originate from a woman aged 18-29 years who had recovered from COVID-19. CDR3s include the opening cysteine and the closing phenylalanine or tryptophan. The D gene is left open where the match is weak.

cdr3_aa: CASSPRPGGSITEAFF
cdr3_nt: TGTGCCAGCTCACCAAGGCCAGGGGGCTCGATCACTGAAGCTTTCTTT
j_call: TRBJ1-1
d_call: TRBD1
v_call: TRBV18

cdr3_aa: CAISGQVSGNTIYF
cdr3_nt: TGTGCCATCAGTGGACAGGTGTCGGGAAACACCATATATTTT
j_call: TRBJ1-3
d_call: NA
v_call: TRBV10-3

cdr3_aa: CASSRGAISTGELFF
cdr3_nt: TGTGCCAGCAGCCGCGGGGCTATATCCACCGGGGAGCTGTTTTTT
j_call: TRBJ2-2
d_call: NA
v_call: TRBV11-3

cdr3_aa: CASSLDRNNYGYTF
cdr3_nt: TGTGCCAGCAGCCTGGACAGGAATAACTATGGCTACACCTTC
j_call: TRBJ1-2
d_call: TRBD1
v_call: TRBV11-3

cdr3_aa: CASSYLSGQGHAFF
cdr3_nt: TGTGCCAGCAGTTACTTATCGGGACAGGGGCATGCTTTCTTT
j_call: TRBJ1-1
d_call: TRBD1
v_call: TRBV6-5

cdr3_aa: CASSLEDRGQPQHF
cdr3_nt: TGTGCCAGCAGCCTAGAGGACAGGGGTCAGCCCCAGCATTTT
j_call: TRBJ1-5
d_call: TRBD1
v_call: TRBV9

cdr3_aa: CASSIDGGETQYF
cdr3_nt: TGTGCCAGTAGTATAGACGGGGGAGAGACCCAGTACTTC
j_call: TRBJ2-5
d_call: NA
v_call: TRBV19

cdr3_aa: CASSLAEGPYGYTF
cdr3_nt: TGTGCCAGCAGCTTAGCGGAGGGACCATATGGCTACACCTTC
j_call: TRBJ1-2
d_call: NA
v_call: TRBV7-9

cdr3_aa: CASSPEVAGGPNTGELFF
cdr3_nt: TGTGCCAGCAGCCCCGAGGTAGCGGGGGGCCCGAACACCGGGGAGCTGTTTTTT
j_call: TRBJ2-2
d_call: TRBD2
v_call: TRBV11-2

cdr3_aa: CASSIGGNSGNTIYF
cdr3_nt: TGTGCCAGTAGTATTGGCGGGAACTCTGGAAACACCATATATTTT
j_call: TRBJ1-3
d_call: NA
v_call: TRBV19

cdr3_aa: CASSPTDYGYTF
cdr3_nt: TGTGCCAGCAGCCCGACAGATTATGGCTACACCTTC
j_call: TRBJ1-2
d_call: NA
v_call: TRBV7-9

cdr3_aa: CASSLVRRGGTEAFF
cdr3_nt: TGTGCCAGCAGCTTAGTTAGAAGGGGAGGAACTGAAGCTTTCTTT
j_call: TRBJ1-1
d_call: NA
v_call: TRBV7-3

cdr3_aa: CASSLTNGLSGNTIYF
cdr3_nt: TGTGCCAGCAGCCTCACGAATGGCCTCTCTGGAAACACCATATATTTT
j_call: TRBJ1-3
d_call: NA
v_call: TRBV3-1/TRBV3-2

cdr3_aa: CASRWTGTGELFF
cdr3_nt: TGTGCCAGCAGGTGGACAGGAACCGGGGAGCTGTTTTTT
j_call: TRBJ2-2
d_call: TRBD1
v_call: TRBV6-5

cdr3_aa: CASTFPGLPYNEQFF
cdr3_nt: TGTGCCAGCACCTTTCCGGGACTACCTTACAATGAGCAGTTCTTC
j_call: TRBJ2-1
d_call: TRBD2
v_call: TRBV7-9

cdr3_aa: CASSLATGEVFF
cdr3_nt: TGTGCCAGCAGCCTGGCCACAGGGGAGGTTTTCTTT
j_call: TRBJ1-1
d_call: TRBD1
v_call: TRBV5-6

cdr3_aa: CASSRTGPTSGYTF
cdr3_nt: TGTGCCAGCAGCAGGACAGGGCCCACTTCTGGCTACACCTTC
j_call: TRBJ1-2
d_call: TRBD1
v_call: TRBV5-4

cdr3_aa: CSVDGGDLGETQYF
cdr3_nt: TGCAGCGTTGACGGAGGGGACCTAGGAGAGACCCAGTACTTC
j_call: TRBJ2-5
d_call: NA
v_call: TRBV29-1

cdr3_aa: CASSYGLTADEQFF
cdr3_nt: TGTGCCAGCTCGTACGGACTAACCGCTGATGAGCAGTTCTTC
j_call: TRBJ2-1
d_call: NA
v_call: TRBV18

cdr3_aa: CASSVGGGGASYNEQFF
cdr3_nt: TGTGCCAGCAGCGTAGGAGGCGGGGGCGCTTCCTACAATGAGCAGTTCTTC
j_call: TRBJ2-1
d_call: NA
v_call: TRBV9

cdr3_aa: CASSPGGATADTQYF
cdr3_nt: TGTGCCAGCAGCCCCGGGGGGGCCACGGCAGATACGCAGTATTTT
j_call: TRBJ2-3
d_call: TRBD2
v_call: TRBV7-3

cdr3_aa: CATSRDLGTGFRSGNTIYF
cdr3_nt: TGTGCCACCAGCAGAGATCTAGGGACAGGGTTCCGCTCTGGAAACACCATATATTTT
j_call: TRBJ1-3
d_call: TRBD1
v_call: TRBV15

cdr3_aa: CAILPGGAYTQYF
cdr3_nt: TGTGCCATCCTTCCCGGGGGGGCTTATACGCAGTATTTT
j_call: TRBJ2-3
d_call: TRBD2
v_call: TRBV10-3

cdr3_aa: CASSIKAGRIYSNQPQHF
cdr3_nt: TGTGCCAGTAGTATCAAGGCAGGCCGTATTTATAGCAATCAGCCCCAGCATTTT
j_call: TRBJ1-5
d_call: NA
v_call: TRBV19

cdr3_aa: CASSQGRAREQYF
cdr3_nt: TGTGCCAGCAGCCAGGGCAGGGCTCGCGAGCAGTACTTC
j_call: TRBJ2-7
d_call: NA
v_call: TRBV7-9

cdr3_aa: CASGGGSTDTQYF
cdr3_nt: TGTGCCAGCGGGGGGGGGAGCACAGATACGCAGTATTTT
j_call: TRBJ2-3
d_call: TRBD2
v_call: TRBV12-3/TRBV12-4